The sequence of this TCR beta chain was determined in a study of blood T cells in healthy people across ages. This clonotype was seen once. With a J-beta primer mix and a sample-barcoded 5' primer, a second PCR ran 7 to 11 cycles. TCRdb ran MiXCR on the 5' RACE reads and lists one entry per CDR3 protein. The profile shows around 900,000 distinct CDR3 sequences, more than 25% of them singletons. The germline CDR1 and CDR2 sequences are DFQATT and SNEGSKA (reference sequence). Trimming removed 0 bases at V and 3 bases at J, with 11 bases between. The CDR3 has 15 amino acids. Sequences were obtained from blood. The TCR was taken from a woman of 80 years or more in good health. The gene calls are TRBV20-1 and TRBJ1-4; D perhaps matches TRBD1 (6 bases). As DNA, the CDR3 is TGCAGTGCTAGAGATCTTCAGGGGTCTAATGAAAAACTGTTTTTT. Residues: CSARDLQGSNEKLFF.